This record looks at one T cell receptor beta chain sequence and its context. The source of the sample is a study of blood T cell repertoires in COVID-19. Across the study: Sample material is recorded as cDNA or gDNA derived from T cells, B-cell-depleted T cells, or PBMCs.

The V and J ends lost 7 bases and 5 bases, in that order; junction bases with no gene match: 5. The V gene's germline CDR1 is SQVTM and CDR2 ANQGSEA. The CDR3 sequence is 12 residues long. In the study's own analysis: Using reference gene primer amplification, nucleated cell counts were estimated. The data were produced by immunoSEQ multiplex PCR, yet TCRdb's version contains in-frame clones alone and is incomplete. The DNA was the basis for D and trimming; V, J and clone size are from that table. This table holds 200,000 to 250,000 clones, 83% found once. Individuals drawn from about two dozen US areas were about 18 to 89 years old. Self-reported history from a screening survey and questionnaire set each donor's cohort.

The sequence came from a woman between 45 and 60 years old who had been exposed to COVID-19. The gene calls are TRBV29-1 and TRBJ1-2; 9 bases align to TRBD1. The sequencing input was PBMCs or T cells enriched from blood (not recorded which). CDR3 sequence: CSATGTGYGYTF. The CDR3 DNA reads TGCAGCGCCACCGGGACAGGGTATGGCTACACCTTC. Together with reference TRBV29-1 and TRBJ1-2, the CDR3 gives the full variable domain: SAVISQKPSRDICQRGTSLTIQCQVDSQVTMMFWYRQQPGQSLTLIATANQGSEATYESGFVIDKFPISRPNLTFSTLTVSNMSPEDSSIYLCSATGTGYGYTFGSGTRLTVV.